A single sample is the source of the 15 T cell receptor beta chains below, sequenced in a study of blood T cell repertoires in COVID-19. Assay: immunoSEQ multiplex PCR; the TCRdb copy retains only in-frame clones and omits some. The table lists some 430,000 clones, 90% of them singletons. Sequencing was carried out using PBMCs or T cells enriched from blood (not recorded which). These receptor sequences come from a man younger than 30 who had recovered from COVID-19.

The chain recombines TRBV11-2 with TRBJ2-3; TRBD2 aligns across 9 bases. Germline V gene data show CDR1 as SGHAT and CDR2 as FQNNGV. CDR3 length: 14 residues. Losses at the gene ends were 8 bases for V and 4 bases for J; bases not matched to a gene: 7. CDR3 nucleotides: TGTGCCAGCGGACAGCGGGGGGCGTCAGATACGCAGTATTTT. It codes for CASGQRGASDTQYF.

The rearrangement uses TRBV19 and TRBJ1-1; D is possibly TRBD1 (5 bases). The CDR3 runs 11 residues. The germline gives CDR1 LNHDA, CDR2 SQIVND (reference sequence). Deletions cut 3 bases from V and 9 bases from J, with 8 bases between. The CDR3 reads CASSISGKAFF. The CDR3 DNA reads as TGTGCCAGTAGTATTTCAGGGAAAGCTTTCTTT.

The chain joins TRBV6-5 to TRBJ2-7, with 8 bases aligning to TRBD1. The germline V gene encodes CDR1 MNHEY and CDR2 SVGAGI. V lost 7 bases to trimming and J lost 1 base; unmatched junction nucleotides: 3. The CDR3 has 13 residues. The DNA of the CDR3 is TGTGCCAGCACAAGGACAGGGTCCTACGAGCAGTACTTC. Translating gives CASTRTGSYEQYF.

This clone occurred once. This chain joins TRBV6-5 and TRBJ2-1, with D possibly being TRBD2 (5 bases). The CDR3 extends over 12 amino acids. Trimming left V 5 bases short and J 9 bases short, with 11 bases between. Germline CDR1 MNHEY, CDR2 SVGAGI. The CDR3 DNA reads TGTGCCAGCAGTAAACTAGTTGGTGAGCAGTTCTTC. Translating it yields CASSKLVGEQFF.

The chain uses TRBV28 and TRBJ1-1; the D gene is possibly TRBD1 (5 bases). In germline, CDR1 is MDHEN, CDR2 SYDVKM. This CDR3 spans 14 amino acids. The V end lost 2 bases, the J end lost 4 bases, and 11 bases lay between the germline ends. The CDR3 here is CASSLTQGSTEAFF. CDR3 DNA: TGTGCCAGCAGTTTAACGCAGGGAAGCACTGAAGCTTTCTTT. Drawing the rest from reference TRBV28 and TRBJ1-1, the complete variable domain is DVKVTQSSRYLVKRTGEKVFLECVQDMDHENMFWYRQDPGLGLRLIYFSYDVKMKEKGDIPEGYSVSREKKERFSLILESASTNQTSMYLCASSLTQGSTEAFFGQGTRLTVV.

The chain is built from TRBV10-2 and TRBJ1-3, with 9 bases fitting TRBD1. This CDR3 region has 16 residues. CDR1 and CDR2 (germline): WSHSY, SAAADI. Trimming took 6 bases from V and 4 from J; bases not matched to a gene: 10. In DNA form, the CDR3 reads TGCGCCAGCAGGGGGCCTGGGACAGGGATCGGAAACACCATATATTTT. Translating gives CASRGPGTGIGNTIYF.

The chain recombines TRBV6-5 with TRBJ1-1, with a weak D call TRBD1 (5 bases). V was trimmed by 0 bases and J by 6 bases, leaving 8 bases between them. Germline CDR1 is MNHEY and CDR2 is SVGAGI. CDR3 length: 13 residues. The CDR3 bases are TGTGCCAGCAGTTACTCGATACAGGCTGAAGCTTTCTTT. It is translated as CASSYSIQAEAFF.

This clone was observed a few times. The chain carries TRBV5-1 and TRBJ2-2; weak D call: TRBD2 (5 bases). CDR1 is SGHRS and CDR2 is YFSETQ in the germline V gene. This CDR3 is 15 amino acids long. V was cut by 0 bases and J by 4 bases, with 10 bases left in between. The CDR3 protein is CASSLEGSRTGELFF. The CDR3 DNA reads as TGCGCCAGCAGCTTGGAAGGGAGCCGCACCGGGGAGCTGTTTTTT.

The CDR3 sequence is CASSLGSGWEGSAYEQYF. In nucleotides, the CDR3 is TGTGCCAGCAGCTTAGGCTCGGGTTGGGAGGGATCGGCCTACGAGCAGTACTTC. The chain combines TRBV13 with TRBJ2-7, with 7 bases fitting TRBD2. Germline V gives CDR1 PRHDT, CDR2 FYEKMQ (reference sequence). The CDR3 has 18 residues. Unmatched junction bases numbered 13, after V lost 0 bases and J lost 2 bases. Filled out from reference TRBV13 and TRBJ2-7, the complete variable domain reads AAGVIQSPRHLIKEKRETATLKCYPIPRHDTVYWYQQGPGQDPQFLISFYEKMQSDKGSIPDRFSAQQFSDYHSELNMSSLELGDSALYFCASSLGSGWEGSAYEQYFGPGTRLTVT.

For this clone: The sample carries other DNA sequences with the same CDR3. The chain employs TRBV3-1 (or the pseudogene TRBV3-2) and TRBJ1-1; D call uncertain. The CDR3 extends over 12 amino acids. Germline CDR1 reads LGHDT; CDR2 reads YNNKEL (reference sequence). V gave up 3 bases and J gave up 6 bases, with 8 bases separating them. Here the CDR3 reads CASSQGGPEAFF. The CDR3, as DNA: TGTGCCAGCAGCCAGGGAGGCCCTGAAGCTTTCTTT.

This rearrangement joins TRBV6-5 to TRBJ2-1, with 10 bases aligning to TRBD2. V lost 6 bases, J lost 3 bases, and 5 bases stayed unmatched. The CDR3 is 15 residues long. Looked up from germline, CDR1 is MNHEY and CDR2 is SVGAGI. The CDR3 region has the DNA TGTGCCAGCAGCCTAAAGCGGGAGGGCTACAATGAGCAGTTCTTC. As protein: CASSLKREGYNEQFF.

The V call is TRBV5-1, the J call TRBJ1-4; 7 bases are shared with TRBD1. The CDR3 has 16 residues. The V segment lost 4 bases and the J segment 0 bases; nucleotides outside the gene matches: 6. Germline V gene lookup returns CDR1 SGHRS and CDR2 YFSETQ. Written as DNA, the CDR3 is TGCGCCAGCAGCCGCGGGACAGCCACAACTAATGAAAAACTGTTTTTT. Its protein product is CASSRGTATTNEKLFF.

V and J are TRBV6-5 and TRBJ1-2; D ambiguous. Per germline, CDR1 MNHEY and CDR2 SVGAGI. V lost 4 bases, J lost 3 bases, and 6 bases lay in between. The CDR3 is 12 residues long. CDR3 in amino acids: CASSLGHYGYTF. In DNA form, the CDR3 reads TGTGCCAGCAGTTTGGGCCACTATGGCTACACCTTC.

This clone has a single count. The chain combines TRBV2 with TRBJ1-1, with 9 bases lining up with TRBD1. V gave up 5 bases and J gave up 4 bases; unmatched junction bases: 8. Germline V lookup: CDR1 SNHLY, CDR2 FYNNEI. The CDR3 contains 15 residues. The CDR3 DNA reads TGTGCCAGCAGTCAGACGGACAGGGGTATCACTGAAGCTTTCTTT. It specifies CASSQTDRGITEAFF. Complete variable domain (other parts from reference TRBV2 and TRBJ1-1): EPEVTQTPSHQVTQMGQEVILRCVPISNHLYFYWYRQILGQKVEFLVSFYNNEISEKSEIFDDQFSVERPDGSNFTLKIRSTKLEDSAMYFCASSQTDRGITEAFFGQGTRLTVV.

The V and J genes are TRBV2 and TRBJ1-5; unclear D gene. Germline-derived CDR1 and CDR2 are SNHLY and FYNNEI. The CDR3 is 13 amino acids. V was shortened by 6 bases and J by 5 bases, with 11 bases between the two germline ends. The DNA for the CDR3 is TGTGCCAGCAGAGACACTTCGGATCAGCCCCAGCATTTT. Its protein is CASRDTSDQPQHF. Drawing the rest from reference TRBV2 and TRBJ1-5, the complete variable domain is EPEVTQTPSHQVTQMGQEVILRCVPISNHLYFYWYRQILGQKVEFLVSFYNNEISEKSEIFDDQFSVERPDGSNFTLKIRSTKLEDSAMYFCASRDTSDQPQHFGDGTRLSIL.